The 7 T cell receptor beta chains reported below all come from one sample, sequenced in a study of T cell changes during pregnancy in multiple sclerosis. Method: immunoSEQ multiplex PCR; TCRdb's copy keeps in-frame clones and lacks some. This sample has about 36,000 clones, with 93% found just once. Sequencing used CD4+ T cells from peripheral blood mononuclear cells, obtained in the first trimester of pregnancy. The source is a female donor with multiple sclerosis, enrolled in a pregnancy study.

The chain is built from TRBV6-6 and TRBJ2-7; tentative D call: TRBD1 (6 bases). The CDR3 runs to 15 residues. Germline loops: CDR1 MNHNY, CDR2 SVGAGI (reference sequence). With 0 bases removed from V and 3 bases from J, the gap between germline ends came to 12 bases. CDR3 DNA sequence: TGTGCCAGCAGTTACTCGGGACAACTCAACTACGAGCAGTACTTC. Translating gives CASSYSGQLNYEQYF.

The V call is TRBV14, the J call TRBJ2-1; D is unclear. V was clipped by 5 bases and J by 3 bases, with 17 bases between them. The germline V gene has CDR1 SGHDN and CDR2 FVKESK. The CDR3 is 16 residues long. The CDR3 DNA follows: TGTGCCAGCAGCGCCCATTGGGCTCCACTCTACAATGAGCAGTTCTTC. This encodes CASSAHWAPLYNEQFF.

This chain joins TRBV11-2 and TRBJ2-7, with 9 positions matching TRBD1. This CDR3 is built from 14 residues. Germline V gives CDR1 SGHAT, CDR2 FQNNGV. The trim removed 1 base at V and 2 bases at J, leaving 0 bases unmatched. CDR3 sequence reads: CASSLGTGAYEQYF. CDR3 bases: TGTGCCAGCAGCTTAGGGACAGGGGCCTACGAGCAGTACTTC. Looking up the rest from reference TRBV11-2 and TRBJ2-7 gives the full variable domain: EAGVAQSPRYKIIEKRQSVAFWCNPISGHATLYWYQQILGQGPKLLIQFQNNGVVDDSQLPKDRFSAERLKGVDSTLKIQPAKLEDSAVYLCASSLGTGAYEQYFGPGTRLTVT.

The CDR3 nucleotides read TGTGCCAGCTCACCAGAGGGGACAGTCTACAATGAGCAGTTCTTC. It yields the protein CASSPEGTVYNEQFF. The chain uses TRBV18 and TRBJ2-1, with 7 bases identical to TRBD1. The germline V gene has CDR1 KGHSH and CDR2 LQKENI. The CDR3 consists of 15 residues. The J segment lost 3 bases and the V segment lost 2 bases, leaving 4 bases of the junction unmatched.

This rearrangement joins TRBV2 to TRBJ1-1, with no clear D. Trimming removed 7 bases from V and 0 bases from J, with 6 bases in between. CDR1 SNHLY and CDR2 FYNNEI come from the germline V gene. This CDR3 comprises 12 residues. CDR3 coding DNA: TGTGCCAGCACACTACTGAACACTGAAGCTTTCTTT. It is translated as CASTLLNTEAFF. Variable domain in full (rest from reference TRBV2 and TRBJ1-1): EPEVTQTPSHQVTQMGQEVILRCVPISNHLYFYWYRQILGQKVEFLVSFYNNEISEKSEIFDDQFSVERPDGSNFTLKIRSTKLEDSAMYFCASTLLNTEAFFGQGTRLTVV.

The chain couples TRBV5-4 to TRBJ1-1; TRBD1 matches at 8 bases. The CDR3 extends over 17 amino acids. The V gene's germline CDR1 is SGHNT and CDR2 YYREEE (reference sequence). Germline trimming cut 0 bases from V and 6 bases from J; bases unmatched to any gene: 13. DNA of the CDR3: TGTGCCAGCAGCTTGGGTCCACGGACAGGGTTGGAGGCTGAAGCTTTCTTT. It yields the protein CASSLGPRTGLEAEAFF.

The chain joins TRBV6-1 to TRBJ2-5; D ambiguous. The CDR3 contains 12 residues. CDR1 MNHNS and CDR2 SASEGT come from the germline V gene. V was shortened by 2 bases and J by 4 bases, with 5 bases between the two germline ends. The CDR3 protein is CASSEYGETQYF. CDR3 DNA: TGTGCCAGCAGTGAATACGGAGAGACCCAGTACTTC.